What follows are 21 T cell receptor beta chains derived from one specimen sequenced in a study of T-cell reconstitution after alpha-beta-depleted transplantation in children. Preparation of the TCRbeta library was carried out with unique molecular identifiers. MiXCR was run by TCRdb on the PCR reads, yielding one entry per CDR3 protein. The repertoire holds about 440,000 distinct CDR3 sequences, with around 46% as singletons. The sequencing used PBMCs, collected before TCRalphabeta/CD19-depleted stem cell transplant. The receptors come from a girl aged 2 to 10 with aplastic anemia, due to receive a stem cell transplant.

The rearrangement links TRBV5-1 to TRBJ2-2; D assignment may be TRBD1 or TRBD2 (5 bases each). CDR1 and CDR2 (germline): SGHRS, YFSETQ. The CDR3 runs 16 residues. Between the trimmed V and J ends, which lost 0 bases and 6 bases, there was a span of 15 bases. This CDR3 reads CASSLAGPGGPGELFF. CDR3 sequence (DNA): TGCGCCAGCAGCTTGGCGGGGCCTGGCGGGCCCGGGGAGCTGTTTTTT.

Points on this clonotype: This sequence may be a read error, since a much larger clone differs from it by one base. This chain uses TRBV4-3 with TRBJ1-4; the D gene is possibly TRBD1 (5 bases). Germline loops: CDR1 LGHNA, CDR2 YSLEER. The CDR3 is 15 residues long. V was cut by 6 bases and J by 6 bases, with 17 bases left in between. This CDR3 reads CASRSQGLEDEKLFF. DNA of the CDR3: TGCGCCAGCAGAAGCCAGGGCCTCGAGGATGAAAAACTGTTTTTT.

In its sample, this clonotype was seen many times. This chain joins TRBV5-1 and TRBJ2-1, with D possibly TRBD2 on 6 matching bases. Per the germline V gene, CDR1 is SGHRS and CDR2 is YFSETQ. V was shortened by 0 bases and J by 3 bases, with 13 bases between the two germline ends. CDR3 length: 16 residues. In DNA, the CDR3 is TGCGCCAGCAGCTTGGGGTCGGGGGAGGTCTACAATGAGCAGTTCTTC. This sequence encodes CASSLGSGEVYNEQFF.

The chain couples TRBV12-3 or TRBV12-4 to TRBJ2-2; D remains ambiguous. V lost 6 bases to trimming and J lost 7 bases, with 12 bases between them. The CDR3 is 13 residues long. The DNA for the CDR3 is TGTGCCAGCAGACCGAACAGAATCGGGGAGCTGTTTTTT. This codes for CASRPNRIGELFF.

This sequence joins TRBV12-3 or TRBV12-4 and TRBJ2-7; D unresolved. This CDR3 is 15 amino acids long. Trimming shortened V by 1 base and J by 2 bases, and 12 bases separated the two germline ends. Here the CDR3 reads CASSLDMPGPYEQYF. In nucleotides, the CDR3 is TGTGCCAGCAGTTTAGACATGCCGGGCCCCTACGAGCAGTACTTC.

A few counts support this clonotype. This chain connects TRBV27 to TRBJ2-1; D is perhaps TRBD1 (5 bases). Trimming shortened V by 4 bases and J by 3 bases, and 13 bases separated the two germline ends. This CDR3 region has 15 residues. Germline CDR1 is MNHEY and CDR2 is SMNVEV (reference sequence). The CDR3 loop reads CASSSGQGIYNEQFF. The CDR3 DNA reads TGTGCCAGCAGTTCTGGGCAGGGCATCTACAATGAGCAGTTCTTC.

The table lists this clonotype with many counts. The V gene is TRBV4-1, the J gene TRBJ2-4, with 15 bases aligning to TRBD2. The CDR3 runs 18 residues. CDR1 is MGHRA and CDR2 is YSYEKL in the germline V gene. The ends lost 3 bases at V and 12 bases at J; junction bases unmatched: 15. CDR3 bases: TGCGCCAGCAGCCACGTAATTCGGACTAGCGGGAGGGCCGTACATCAGTACTTC. This codes for CASSHVIRTSGRAVHQYF.

The rearrangement uses TRBV5-1 and TRBJ2-4, with TRBD2 matching 11 bases. CDR3 length: 18 amino acids. The V segment lost 3 bases and the J segment 0 bases; nucleotides outside the gene matches: 8. Germline-derived CDR1 and CDR2 are SGHRS and YFSETQ. The CDR3 region has the DNA TGCGCCAGCAGCTCCCGCCGGGGACTAGCGGCAGCCAAAAACATTCAGTACTTC. Protein: CASSSRRGLAAAKNIQYF.

The V call is TRBV29-1, the J call TRBJ1-1, with 10 positions matching TRBD1. Germline-derived CDR1 and CDR2 are SQVTM and ANQGSEA. The length of the CDR3 is 14 residues. V was pared by 6 bases and J by 4 bases, with 8 bases of the junction left unmatched. CDR3 loop: CSVVDRGIGTEAFF. The CDR3 coding sequence is TGCAGCGTAGTGGACAGGGGGATAGGCACTGAAGCTTTCTTT. Full variable domain (rest looked up from reference TRBV29-1 and TRBJ1-1): SAVISQKPSRDICQRGTSLTIQCQVDSQVTMMFWYRQQPGQSLTLIATANQGSEATYESGFVIDKFPISRPNLTFSTLTVSNMSPEDSSIYLCSVVDRGIGTEAFFGQGTRLTVV.

V gene TRBV20-1 combines with J gene TRBJ2-7, with unresolved D. The V end was cut by 3 bases, the J end by 0 bases, with 6 bases between. Germline loops: CDR1 DFQATT, CDR2 SNEGSKA (reference sequence). The CDR3 runs to 12 residues. CDR3 residues: CSASESSYEQYF. For the CDR3, the DNA is TGCAGTGCTAGTGAGAGCTCCTACGAGCAGTACTTC.

The chain couples TRBV12-3 or TRBV12-4 to TRBJ1-1, with D perhaps matching TRBD1 (5 bases). The V end was cut by 3 bases, the J end by 4 bases, with 12 bases between. CDR3 length equals 14 residues. The CDR3: CASSFGGGATEAFF. In DNA, the CDR3 is TGTGCCAGCAGTTTCGGCGGTGGGGCCACTGAAGCTTTCTTT.

This sequence joins TRBV6-5 and TRBJ2-7; 7 bases fit TRBD1. CDR3 size: 18 residues. Per germline, CDR1 MNHEY and CDR2 SVGAGI. V trimming: 0 bases; J trimming: 3 bases; junction bases outside the gene matches: 14. The CDR3 loop reads CASSYSWTGPVSNYEQYF. In nucleotides, the CDR3 is TGTGCCAGCAGTTACTCGTGGACAGGTCCCGTCAGTAACTACGAGCAGTACTTC.

This chain uses TRBV20-1 with TRBJ1-5, with TRBD1 as a possible D gene (5 bases). Trimming pared 6 bases from V and 3 bases from J, leaving 15 bases between. Per germline, CDR1 DFQATT and CDR2 SNEGSKA (reference sequence). The CDR3 runs to 14 residues. The DNA of the CDR3 is TGCAGTGCCCCCCCTTCAGGGAACAATCAGCCCCAGCATTTT. It encodes CSAPPSGNNQPQHF.

This clonotype appeared many times. The chain employs TRBV5-1 and TRBJ1-1, with a possible D match to TRBD1 (5 bases). The length of the CDR3 is 15 residues. The V gene lost 2 bases and the J gene lost 9 bases, with 20 bases spanning the gap. Germline V gene sequence: CDR1 SGHRS, CDR2 YFSETQ. CDR3 sequence reads: CASSFGSGENEKAFF. Written as DNA, the CDR3 is TGCGCCAGCAGCTTTGGGTCGGGGGAAAACGAAAAAGCTTTCTTT.

The chain links TRBV18 to TRBJ2-7; D is perhaps TRBD1 or TRBD2 (5 bases each). The ends were cut back, 5 bases at V and 7 bases at J, with 15 bases in the middle. The germline gives CDR1 KGHSH, CDR2 LQKENI. CDR3 length: 13 amino acids. The CDR3 here is CASSSASQGEQYF. The DNA for the CDR3 is TGTGCCAGCTCATCGGCTAGCCAGGGAGAGCAGTACTTC.

A single count supports this clonotype. J is TRBJ1-2 and V is TRBV20-1; 8 nucleotides align to TRBD1. The CDR3 extends over 11 amino acids. Germline CDR1 is DFQATT and CDR2 is SNEGSKA (reference sequence). The CDR3 DNA reads as TGCAGGGGCGACAGGGGTGGTGGCTACACCTTC. This translates into CRGDRGGGYTF.

The chain carries TRBV7-2 and TRBJ2-5; D may be TRBD2 (6 bases). The CDR3 is 15 amino acids. The germline CDR1 and CDR2 sequences are SGHTA and FQGNSA. V shed 5 bases and J shed 2 bases, with 15 bases lying between them. The CDR3 DNA follows: TGTGCCAGCAGCCCCTTCGGGACTCTTCAAGAGACCCAGTACTTC. Its translation: CASSPFGTLQETQYF.

At least ten counts were recorded for this clonotype. This chain uses TRBV5-6 with TRBJ2-7, with 8 bases aligning to TRBD2. V shed 3 bases and J 5 bases; nucleotides not matched to a gene: 16. The CDR3 sequence is 17 residues long. Germline loops: CDR1 SGHDT, CDR2 YYEEEE. The CDR3 nucleotides are TGTGCCAGCAGCTCTCCTATGGGGCGGGGGGTGGACCACGAGCAGTACTTC. This encodes CASSSPMGRGVDHEQYF.

This clonotype turned up a few times. The chain uses TRBV28 and TRBJ1-1; 11 bases are shared with TRBD1. The CDR3 totals 15 residues. The trim removed 0 bases at V and 10 bases at J, leaving 7 bases unmatched. The germline CDR1 and CDR2 sequences are MDHEN and SYDVKM. CDR3 region: CASSLWSGQGVGAFF. The DNA for the CDR3 is TGTGCCAGCAGTTTATGGTCGGGACAGGGGGTGGGAGCTTTCTTT.

This chain connects TRBV20-1 to TRBJ1-5; the D gene is possibly TRBD1 (6 bases). CDR3 size: 14 residues. Germline V gives CDR1 DFQATT, CDR2 SNEGSKA (reference sequence). V lost 6 bases, J lost 3 bases, and 15 bases lay in between. The CDR3 loop reads CSAGTHNLNQPQHF. The CDR3 DNA reads TGCAGTGCCGGGACACACAACCTCAATCAGCCCCAGCATTTT.

Ten or more counts support this clonotype. The chain carries TRBV3-1 and TRBJ2-3; 11 bases align to TRBD2. This CDR3 has 15 amino acids. Germline V gene data show CDR1 as LGHDT and CDR2 as YNNKEL (reference sequence). Trimming removed 1 base from V and 6 bases from J; junction bases left unmatched: 3. The CDR3 nucleotides are TGTGCCAGCAGCCAAGGACTAGCGGGGACGGATACGCAGTATTTT. This gives the protein CASSQGLAGTDTQYF.